This T cell receptor beta chain was sequenced in a study of spatial heterogeneity in lung cancer. Study information: Each time, sequencing found more beta-chain sequences than alpha-chain sequences.

This clonotype has ten or more counts. Its antigen is not known. TCRdb used MiXCR to reprocess the 5' RACE reads, holding one entry per CDR3 protein. The table records about 14,000 distinct CDR3 sequences, around 4.7% of them present only once. Documented time point: sample taken at primary tumor resection. Unsorted tumor, nontumor lung tissue or cryopreserved PBMC supplied the whole RNA. The CDR3 sequence is 15 residues long. V gave up 4 bases and J gave up 0 bases, with 14 bases separating them. Germline loops: CDR1 SGHNT, CDR2 YYREEE (reference sequence). Notes on the study in general: Counts of expanded intratumoral alpha and beta TCRs tracked tumor mutation counts.

The TCR sequence derives from a female donor with early-stage non-small cell lung cancer. The chain recombines TRBV5-4 with TRBJ2-7; D is ambiguous. Sample: lung tumor tissue, taken at surgery. CDR3 bases: TGTGCCAGCAGCCTCGGGCGATCCAGCTCCTACGAGCAGTACTTC. Protein sequence: CASSLGRSSSYEQYF. The variable domain in full, with the rest retrieved from reference TRBV5-4 and TRBJ2-7, is ETGVTQSPTHLIKTRGQQVTLRCSSQSGHNTVSWYQQALGQGPQFIFQYYREEENGRGNFPPRFSGLQFPNYSSELNVNALELDDSALYLCASSLGRSSSYEQYFGPGTRLTVT.